This TCR beta chain was sequenced in a study of blood T cell repertoires in COVID-19. Study-wide background: The origin of the acute and convalescent COVID-19 samples was the United States, Italy and Spain.

The germline V gene encodes CDR1 SGHAT and CDR2 FQNNGV. The CDR3 consists of 15 residues. The ends lost 4 bases at V and 3 bases at J; junction bases unmatched: 6. As processed by the authors: Amplified reference gene primers provided the basis for estimating nucleated cell counts. Assay: immunoSEQ multiplex PCR; the TCRdb copy retains only in-frame clones and omits some. The V and J calls and clone size are taken from that table; D and trimming were inferred from the DNA. The top ten clones hold about 8% of a sample with some 150,000 clones, more than 70% of them seen once. The receptor comes from a woman aged 55-69 years with acute or convalescent COVID-19. The chain has TRBV11-2 and TRBJ2-7, with 10 bases identical to TRBD2. Sequenced: peripheral blood. The CDR3 nucleotides are TGTGCCAGCAGCTCCCCAGCGGGGGGGGTCTACGAGCAGTACTTC. Amino acids: CASSSPAGGVYEQYF. Supplemented by reference TRBV11-2 and TRBJ2-7, the full variable domain reads EAGVAQSPRYKIIEKRQSVAFWCNPISGHATLYWYQQILGQGPKLLIQFQNNGVVDDSQLPKDRFSAERLKGVDSTLKIQPAKLEDSAVYLCASSSPAGGVYEQYFGPGTRLTVT.